The clone carrying this TCR beta chain was counted between two and nine times. The record originates from a study of blood T cell repertoires in COVID-19. Measured with immunoSEQ multiplex PCR; TCRdb has only the in-frame clones, and not every one. The sample holds around 140,000 clones, approximately 82% seen once. This CDR3 is 15 amino acids long. Germline CDR1 and CDR2: SGHVS and FNYEAQ. With 1 base removed from V and 4 bases from J, the gap between germline ends came to 13 bases. V usage is TRBV7-6 and J usage is TRBJ1-2; D is unresolved. This clonotype was obtained from a human donor with acute or convalescent COVID-19. The donor label of this sample is uncertain. Sequencing used peripheral blood. The CDR3 here is CASSLGRSTTYGYTF. Here the CDR3 DNA reads TGTGCCAGCAGCTTAGGGAGGTCTACGACCTATGGCTACACCTTC. Full variable domain (outside the CDR3, taken from reference TRBV7-6 and TRBJ1-2): GAGVSQSPRYKVTKRGQDVALRCDPISGHVSLYWYRQALGQGPEFLTYFNYEAQQDKSGLPNDRFSAERPEGSISTLTIQRTEQRDSAMYRCASSLGRSTTYGYTFGSGTRLTVV.